This TCR beta chain was sequenced in a study of blood T cell repertoires in COVID-19. Profiled with immunoSEQ multiplex PCR; TCRdb holds only in-frame clones, not every one. Seen here are 200,000 to 300,000 clones, 75% to 85% observed once, and the top ten hold more than 5.5%. Concerning this clone: The junction shows a germline mismatch at one end, possibly a read error.

Per the germline V gene, CDR1 is SSHAT and CDR2 is FNYEAQ (reference sequence). The CDR3 extends over 16 amino acids. The gene calls are TRBV7-7 and TRBJ1-5; a weak D match, TRBD1 (6 bases). The sequenced sample was peripheral blood. This receptor was taken from a human donor in a cohort sampled during active COVID-19. CDR3 sequence reads: CASSYLDRWSNQPQHF. CDR3 DNA sequence: TGTGCTAGCAGCTATTTGGACAGATGGAGCAATCAGCCCCAGCATTTT.